This T cell receptor (beta chain) was recorded in a study of radiotherapy plus CTLA-4 blockade in lung cancer. Study context: Disease control was achieved by around 32% of patients, and objective responses by 15% to 20%.

Study-wide results and limits: Radiotherapy plus ipilimumab was followed by expansion in blood of tumor-derived TCR clones. Strongest reported response predictors: early blood clone changes and post-radiation interferon-beta.

As for this clone: Its matching antigen is unknown.

The germline V gene has CDR1 SGHTA and CDR2 FQGNSA. V lost 5 bases to trimming and J lost 2 bases, with 3 bases between them. The CDR3 is made up of 11 amino acids. The assay was immunoSEQ multiplex PCR, and TCRdb's table has in-frame clones only and misses some. The top ten clones hold roughly 7% of a sample with around 72,000 clones, over 65% of them seen once. The V and J genes are TRBV7-2 and TRBJ2-5, with D hard to call. The sample was peripheral blood, taken from a patient treated with radiotherapy plus ipilimumab. This TCR was recovered from a human donor with non-small cell lung cancer who had a complete response to radiotherapy plus ipilimumab. CDR3 loop: CASSLQETQYF. CDR3 bases: TGTGCCAGCAGCCTACAAGAGACCCAGTACTTC.